The subject of this entry is one TCR beta chain. With V trimmed by 1 base and J by 4 bases, 10 bases remained unmatched. The germline CDR1 and CDR2 sequences are MNHEY and SMNVEV (reference sequence). The CDR3 loop spans 17 amino acids. These data originate in a study of OX40 agonist ivuxolimab in advanced cancers. Some clones are missing from TCRdb's copy, which holds only in-frame ones; the method was immunoSEQ multiplex PCR. This table holds under 90,000 clones, around 87% found once. The chain joins TRBV27 to TRBJ2-1, with 7 bases matching TRBD2. The sequencing here drew on CD4+ or CD8+ T cells sorted from blood, taken in a trial of the OX40 agonist ivuxolimab. The TCR comes from an adult with an advanced solid tumor such as melanoma, head and neck, liver or kidney cancer. CDR3 nucleotides: TGTGCCAGCAGTTTATATGTTCCCCTAGCGGCATACAATGAGCAGTTCTTC. This encodes CASSLYVPLAAYNEQFF.